The 25 T cell receptor beta chains reported below all come from one sample, sequenced in a study of quantifying T cell responses using KT2 cells. Study as a whole: cDNA was made from DNase-treated RNA using alpha and beta constant primers.

Each cDNA got a UMI-containing oligo ligated at its 3' end. First-round PCR used around 4 cycles and beta primers RC1.1 and RC1.2 covering TRBC1 and TRBC2. In TCRdb, the UMI-ligation and nested PCR reads were re-called with MiXCR into one record per CDR3 protein. This sample has some 50,000 distinct CDR3 sequences, with approximately 10% found just once. The sample was PBMCs spiked with cells of the T cell clone KT2. These receptors came from a human donor.

This clonotype came up many times. The chain carries TRBV6-2 or TRBV6-3 and TRBJ2-5; TRBD2 is a possible D gene (6 bases). Germline-derived CDR1 and CDR2 are MNHEY and SVGEGT. Trimming removed 4 bases at V and 2 bases at J, with 11 bases between. This CDR3 comprises 14 residues. Written as DNA, the CDR3 is TGTGCCAGCAGTTTCGGGAGCGAGCAAGAGACCCAGTACTTC. It codes for CASSFGSEQETQYF.

CDR3 in DNA: TGTGCCTGGAGTTCAGGTAGTGGGGCTGAGCAGTTCTTC. Residues: CAWSSGSGAEQFF. V gene TRBV30 combines with J gene TRBJ2-1; D possibly corresponds to TRBD1 (5 bases). Per the germline V gene, CDR1 is GTSNPN and CDR2 is SVGIG (reference sequence). The CDR3 spans 13 residues. V was trimmed by 2 bases and J by 9 bases, leaving 14 bases between them.

V and J are TRBV7-8 and TRBJ1-4; D gene ambiguous. The germline CDR1 and CDR2 sequences are SGHVS and FQNEAQ. With 3 bases removed from V and 7 bases from J, the gap between germline ends came to 9 bases. This CDR3 has 13 residues. DNA for the CDR3: TGTGCCAGCAGCTTCCGGGTCGTTGAAAAACTGTTTTTT. This translates into CASSFRVVEKLFF. The full variable domain, with the rest looked up from reference TRBV7-8 and TRBJ1-4, is GAGVSQSPRYKVAKRGQDVALRCDPISGHVSLFWYQQALGQGPEFLTYFQNEAQLDKSGLPSDRFFAERPEGSVSTLKIQRTQQEDSAVYLCASSFRVVEKLFFGSGTQLSVL.

This clonotype has a handful of counts. V usage is TRBV12-3 or TRBV12-4 and J usage is TRBJ1-2; D possibly corresponds to TRBD1 (5 bases). The CDR3 consists of 13 residues. With 3 bases removed from V and 4 bases from J, the gap between germline ends came to 9 bases. The CDR3 loop is CASSFGTVYGYTF. CDR3 nucleotide sequence: TGTGCCAGCAGTTTTGGGACGGTCTATGGCTACACCTTC.

The rearrangement joins TRBV10-3 to TRBJ2-3; unclear D gene. V lost 5 bases, J lost 2 bases, and 20 bases lay in between. This CDR3 has 17 residues. Germline values: CDR1 ENHRY, CDR2 SYGVKD. The CDR3 nucleotides read TGTGCCATCAGTACCTCCCCACGGAGCGCAACCACAGATACGCAGTATTTT. It encodes CAISTSPRSATTDTQYF.

In its sample, this clonotype was seen a few times. This rearrangement joins TRBV20-1 to TRBJ2-1; D not certain. V lost 8 bases and J lost 4, with 9 bases in between. Per germline, CDR1 DFQATT and CDR2 SNEGSKA (reference sequence). The CDR3 totals 11 residues. DNA for the CDR3: TGCAGTAAGACGGCTTACAATGAGCAGTTCTTC. This sequence encodes CSKTAYNEQFF.

This chain uses TRBV12-3 or TRBV12-4 with TRBJ1-1; D is perhaps TRBD1 (6 bases). The germline V and J ends were trimmed by 2 bases and 10 bases, with 11 bases remaining between them. The CDR3 runs 12 residues. CDR3 region: CASSLSGVVAFF. Written as DNA, the CDR3 is TGTGCCAGCAGTTTATCAGGGGTGGTAGCTTTCTTT.

The rearrangement links TRBV12-5 to TRBJ1-5, with D hard to call. The CDR3 loop spans 13 amino acids. V was trimmed by 2 bases and J by 4 bases, leaving 6 bases between them. Germline V gene data show CDR1 as LGHNT and CDR2 as FRNRAP. CDR3 in amino acids: CASGLMENQPQHF. The DNA of the CDR3 is TGTGCTAGTGGTTTGATGGAAAATCAGCCCCAGCATTTT. The full variable domain, completed using reference TRBV12-5 and TRBJ1-5, is DARVTQTPRHKVTEMGQEVTMRCQPILGHNTVFWYRQTMMQGLELLAYFRNRAPLDDSGMPKDRFSAEMPDATLATLKIQPSEPRDSAVYFCASGLMENQPQHFGDGTRLSIL.

This clonotype was detected ten times or more. The rearrangement links TRBV6-2 or TRBV6-3 to TRBJ2-7, with TRBD1 identical over 9 bases. The CDR3 spans 18 residues. V dropped 5 bases and J dropped 6; count of bases not matched to a gene: 20. Per the germline V gene, CDR1 is MNHEY and CDR2 is SVGEGT. CDR3 DNA sequence: TGTGCCAGCAGTCTTTCTGGGGAAACTCGGGACAGGGCGGCCGAGCAGTACTTC. Residues: CASSLSGETRDRAAEQYF.

The chain recombines TRBV29-1 with TRBJ2-3; 10 nucleotides agree with TRBD1. V lost 4 bases and J lost 3; bases outside the gene matches: 1. Germline loops: CDR1 SQVTM, CDR2 ANQGSEA. The CDR3 is 13 residues long. CDR3 DNA: TGCAGCGTTGCGGGACAGGGGACAGATACGCAGTATTTT. Its translation: CSVAGQGTDTQYF.

J is TRBJ2-3 and V is TRBV12-3 or TRBV12-4; tentatively, D is TRBD1 (5 bases). The CDR3 spans 12 residues. Between the trimmed V and J ends, which lost 7 bases and 3 bases, there was a span of 8 bases. DNA for the CDR3: TGTGCCAGCACTAAGGGGACAGATACGCAGTATTTT. It specifies CASTKGTDTQYF.

This clonotype was counted a few times. The chain recombines TRBV4-1 with TRBJ2-7, with D tentatively TRBD1 (6 bases). Germline V gene sequence: CDR1 MGHRA, CDR2 YSYEKL. With 2 bases removed from V and 4 bases from J, the gap between germline ends came to 9 bases. The CDR3 covers 13 residues. The CDR3 region has the DNA TGCGCCAGCAGCCAACTCAGGGGTTACGAGCAGTACTTC. It yields the protein CASSQLRGYEQYF.

This clonotype has only a few counts. V usage is TRBV9 and J usage is TRBJ2-3, with D perhaps assigned TRBD1 or TRBD2 (6 bases each). The CDR3 consists of 15 residues. Looked up from germline, CDR1 is SGDLS and CDR2 is YYNGEE. V was cut by 4 bases and J by 1 base, with 13 bases left in between. CDR3 in amino acids: CASSPRGVGTDTQYF. The CDR3 nucleotides are TGTGCCAGCAGCCCTAGGGGGGTGGGCACAGATACGCAGTATTTT.

The CDR3 sequence: CASKKSTNEKLFF. Written as DNA, the CDR3 is TGTGCCAGCAAAAAATCAACTAATGAAAAACTGTTTTTT. The rearrangement joins TRBV2 to TRBJ1-4; D not certain. Trimming shortened V by 7 bases and J by 0 bases, and 6 bases separated the two germline ends. CDR1 is SNHLY and CDR2 is FYNNEI in the germline V gene. CDR3 length: 13 amino acids.

This clonotype was counted a few times. The chain couples TRBV5-1 to TRBJ2-3, with D hard to call. The CDR3 runs to 14 residues. Germline assignment: CDR1 SGHRS and CDR2 YFSETQ. Trimming removed 4 bases at V and 0 bases at J, with 9 bases between. The CDR3 DNA reads TGCGCCAGCAGCCGATCAGAAAGCACAGATACGCAGTATTTT. Amino acids: CASSRSESTDTQYF.

This clonotype has a count of ten or more. This chain uses TRBV6-5 with TRBJ1-1; tentatively, D is TRBD1 (5 bases). V was shortened by 3 bases and J by 6 bases, with 20 bases between the two germline ends. Germline lookup yields CDR1 MNHEY and CDR2 SVGAGI. CDR3 length equals 16 residues. CDR3 DNA: TGTGCCAGCAGTTATCGCCGAGGGGATGTTAGCCCTGAAGCTTTCTTT. Protein sequence: CASSYRRGDVSPEAFF.

A few counts support this clonotype. The chain employs TRBV2 and TRBJ2-3, with 9 positions matching TRBD2. The CDR3 is 14 residues long. The V segment lost 6 bases and the J segment 2 bases; nucleotides outside the gene matches: 3. Germline V gene sequence: CDR1 SNHLY, CDR2 FYNNEI. DNA of the CDR3: TGTGCCAGCAGCGGACTAGCGTACACAGATACGCAGTATTTT. Protein sequence: CASSGLAYTDTQYF.

There are a few counts of this clonotype. This CDR3 is CASSRGGPTDTQYF. The DNA of the CDR3 is TGTGCCAGCAGCCGTGGCGGGCCTACAGATACGCAGTATTTT. The chain joins TRBV11-2 to TRBJ2-3, with D possibly being TRBD2 (5 bases). This CDR3 is built from 14 residues. Germline-derived CDR1 and CDR2 are SGHAT and FQNNGV. Trimming removed 5 bases at V and 3 bases at J, with 12 bases between.

The V gene is TRBV10-2, the J gene TRBJ1-5; 11 nucleotides match TRBD1. V shed 2 bases, J shed 6 bases, and the junction held 9 bases outside the gene matches. The CDR3 loop spans 17 amino acids. Germline V gene data show CDR1 as WSHSY and CDR2 as SAAADI. The CDR3 nucleotides are TGCGCCAGCAGTGAGCCGCGGACAGGGGGCTTTGGTCAGCCCCAGCATTTT. Amino acids: CASSEPRTGGFGQPQHF.

Here the CDR3 reads CASTRVSGNEQFF. The CDR3 bases are TGTGCCAGCACAAGGGTGTCGGGGAATGAGCAGTTCTTC. The V gene is TRBV3-1, the J gene TRBJ2-1, with a weak D call TRBD2 (5 bases). CDR1 and CDR2 from the germline V gene are LGHDT and YNNKEL (reference sequence). The CDR3 sequence is 13 residues long. V gave up 7 bases and J gave up 7 bases, with 14 bases separating them.

This clonotype has more than one count but fewer than ten. The rearrangement links TRBV5-1 to TRBJ1-1; D unclear. CDR3 length: 14 amino acids. V gave up 6 bases and J gave up 0 bases, with 12 bases separating them. From germline, CDR1 is SGHRS and CDR2 YFSETQ. This chain's CDR3 is CASIEGPMNTEAFF. The CDR3 DNA sequence: TGCGCCAGCATAGAAGGGCCCATGAACACTGAAGCTTTCTTT.

This clonotype was counted between two and nine times. This sequence joins TRBV7-2 and TRBJ1-1; D uncertain. Trimming shortened V by 0 bases and J by 0 bases, and 11 bases separated the two germline ends. Per germline, CDR1 SGHTA and CDR2 FQGNSA. The CDR3 totals 16 residues. This chain's CDR3 is CASSLAVTYMNTEAFF. The CDR3, as DNA: TGTGCCAGCAGCTTAGCGGTCACCTACATGAACACTGAAGCTTTCTTT.

In this sample, this clonotype turned up many times. The chain employs TRBV4-2 and TRBJ1-1; maybe TRBD1 (5 bases). V lost 1 base and J 4 bases, leaving 19 bases between the germline ends. Germline V CDR1 and CDR2: LGHNA, YNFKEQ. This CDR3 is 17 amino acids long. The CDR3 sequence is CASSQVDRDSSFTEAFF. The CDR3 DNA reads TGTGCCAGCAGCCAAGTGGATCGGGACTCGTCATTCACTGAAGCTTTCTTT.

In its sample, this clonotype was seen many times. The chain uses TRBV12-3 or TRBV12-4 and TRBJ2-4; TRBD1 matches 7 bases. J gave up 0 bases and V 3 bases, and 2 bases lay outside the gene matches. This CDR3 contains 15 residues. For the CDR3, the DNA is TGTGCCAGCAGTTTGACAGGGTTAGCCAAAAACATTCAGTACTTC. It codes for CASSLTGLAKNIQYF.

J is TRBJ1-1 and V is TRBV20-1; D might be TRBD1 (5 bases). Germline CDR1 is DFQATT and CDR2 is SNEGSKA (reference sequence). The V end was cut by 6 bases, the J end by 0 bases, with 11 bases between. CDR3 length: 13 amino acids. The CDR3 nucleotides are TGCAGTGCCCCCGACAGACTGAACACTGAAGCTTTCTTT. Its protein product is CSAPDRLNTEAFF.